This TCR delta chain is drawn from a study of gamma-delta T cells after stem cell transplantation. TCRdb re-called the RT-PCR reads via CATT. Altogether under 2,500 delta-chain clones are present, over 2.5% being singletons, with the ten largest covering 52%. This clone was counted between two and nine times. This CDR3 is 19 amino acids long. Germline CDR1 is GEAIGNYY and CDR2 is EKD. The germline V and J ends were trimmed by 1 base and 0 bases, with 23 bases remaining between them. V is TRDV2 and J is TRDJ1, with D unresolved. This receptor was taken from a human donor. It is not recorded whose cells these are; they may come from a transplant donor. Material: gamma-delta T cells. Here the CDR3 reads CACDTITLRGNRYTDKLIF. In DNA form, the CDR3 reads TGTGCCTGTGACACGATAACCCTGAGAGGGAACCGGTACACCGATAAACTCATCTTT.